Listed below are T cell receptor beta chains from one sample, sequenced in a study of sequential checkpoint blockade in melanoma. TCRdb's copy holds only in-frame clones and misses some; the assay was immunoSEQ multiplex PCR. The sample lists about 5,100 clones, approximately 40% occurring once. The sample consisted of tumor tissue (inferred from file names), taken from a patient given nivolumab and ipilimumab in sequence. The receptors come from a human donor with melanoma. CDR3s include the opening cysteine and the closing phenylalanine or tryptophan. Fields, in order: J gene, D gene, V gene, clone size, CDR3 protein, CDR3 DNA. A D gene is named only where the DNA matches it firmly. Rows give clone size only sometimes, using once, few, many, or a class for an expanded clone.

J gene: TRBJ2-2
D gene: -
V gene: TRBV6-8
clone size: few
CDR3 protein: CASSYQSGLNTGELFF
CDR3 DNA: TGTGCCAGCAGTTACCAAAGCGGACTGAACACCGGGGAGCTGTTTTTT

J gene: TRBJ1-1
D gene: -
V gene: TRBV6-8
clone size: medium-sized
CDR3 protein: CASSPVGTEAFF
CDR3 DNA: TGTGCCAGCAGTCCAGTTGGCACTGAAGCTTTCTTT

J gene: TRBJ1-1
D gene: TRBD1
V gene: TRBV2
clone size: few
CDR3 protein: CASREDRAILAFF
CDR3 DNA: TGTGCCAGCAGGGAGGACAGGGCCATTTTAGCTTTCTTT

J gene: TRBJ2-1
D gene: -
V gene: TRBV15
clone size: -
CDR3 protein: CATSRDIGLTANEQFF
CDR3 DNA: TGTGCCACCAGCAGAGATATCGGACTAACCGCAAATGAGCAGTTCTTC

J gene: TRBJ1-5
D gene: -
V gene: TRBV28
clone size: -
CDR3 protein: CASSLGIRNQPQHF
CDR3 DNA: TGTGCCAGCAGTTTAGGGATACGCAATCAGCCCCAGCATTTT

J gene: TRBJ1-3
D gene: TRBD1
V gene: TRBV5-1
clone size: -
CDR3 protein: CASSLGQPHRRGNTIYF
CDR3 DNA: TGCGCCAGCAGTTTGGGACAGCCTCACAGGCGAGGAAACACCATATATTTT

J gene: TRBJ2-2
D gene: -
V gene: TRBV11-3
clone size: -
CDR3 protein: CASSLISGSGELFF
CDR3 DNA: TGTGCCAGCAGCTTAATATCAGGGTCCGGGGAGCTGTTTTTT

J gene: TRBJ1-3
D gene: -
V gene: TRBV19
clone size: few
CDR3 protein: CASSLQGIINTIYF
CDR3 DNA: TGTGCCAGTAGTCTCCAGGGGATCATAAACACCATATATTTT

J gene: TRBJ1-1
D gene: -
V gene: TRBV10-2
clone size: -
CDR3 protein: CASSPRTVNTEAFF
CDR3 DNA: TGCGCCAGCAGTCCCCGGACGGTGAACACTGAAGCTTTCTTT

J gene: TRBJ1-4
D gene: -
V gene: TRBV18
clone size: -
CDR3 protein: CASSPQALDRRRNEKLFF
CDR3 DNA: TGTGCCAGCTCACCTCAAGCTCTAGACAGGCGAAGAAATGAAAAACTGTTTTTT

J gene: TRBJ1-1
D gene: -
V gene: TRBV11-3
clone size: medium-sized
CDR3 protein: CASSLLGGQNTEAFF
CDR3 DNA: TGTGCCAGCAGCTTACTCGGGGGACAGAACACTGAAGCTTTCTTT

J gene: TRBJ2-6
D gene: -
V gene: TRBV19
clone size: few
CDR3 protein: CASKRARAGVSGANVLTF
CDR3 DNA: TGTGCCAGTAAGAGGGCTAGGGCAGGGGTATCCGGGGCCAACGTCCTGACTTTC

J gene: TRBJ1-2
D gene: -
V gene: TRBV7-7
clone size: -
CDR3 protein: CASSLGPHRRPGYYGYTF
CDR3 DNA: TGTGCCAGCAGCTTGGGCCCTCATCGCAGGCCAGGCTACTATGGCTACACCTTC

J gene: TRBJ2-1
D gene: -
V gene: TRBV25-1
clone size: few
CDR3 protein: CASSAQDVYNEQFF
CDR3 DNA: TGTGCCAGCAGTGCCCAGGACGTATACAATGAGCAGTTCTTC

J gene: TRBJ2-7
D gene: -
V gene: TRBV29-1
clone size: once
CDR3 protein: CSVEDLRDTGSYEQYF
CDR3 DNA: TGCAGCGTTGAAGATCTGCGCGACACCGGATCCTACGAGCAGTACTTC